These 20 T cell receptor beta chains share one sample of origin, sequenced in a study of T-cell reconstitution after alpha-beta-depleted transplantation in children. Unique molecular identifiers were incorporated into the prepared TCRbeta library. TCRdb fed the PCR reads into MiXCR, producing one record per CDR3 protein. The sample yields about 210,000 distinct CDR3 sequences, more than 15% seen once. The sequencing used PBMCs, mostly from graft donor cells, collected 360 days after TCRalphabeta/CD19-depleted stem cell transplant. The source is a male patient aged 2 to 9 who had a stem cell transplant for acute lymphoblastic leukemia, so the T cells may come from the graft donor.

This chain links TRBV12-3 or TRBV12-4 with TRBJ2-7; 7 bases are a match to TRBD1. Trimming at V came to 1 base and at J to 1 base, leaving 7 bases not matched to a gene. The CDR3 runs to 16 residues. The CDR3 coding sequence is TGTGCCAGCAGTTTAGTTGACAGGGTGCTTTCCTACGAGCAGTACTTC. Translating it yields CASSLVDRVLSYEQYF.

The chain uses TRBV28 and TRBJ2-3, with D tentatively TRBD1 (6 bases). V dropped 4 bases and J dropped 2 bases, with 22 bases sitting between them. Germline CDR1 MDHEN, CDR2 SYDVKM. The CDR3 extends over 18 amino acids. The CDR3 loop reads CASSSAQGLPLNTDTQYF. In DNA, the CDR3 is TGTGCCAGCAGTTCGGCCCAGGGGCTGCCACTTAACACAGATACGCAGTATTTT.

The chain uses TRBV4-3 and TRBJ2-1; D is perhaps TRBD1 or TRBD2 (5 bases each). The V end lost 4 bases, the J end lost 7 bases, and 17 bases lay between the germline ends. Germline CDR1 reads LGHNA; CDR2 reads YSLEER. This CDR3 is 15 amino acids long. CDR3 protein: CASSREGLAGNEQFF. The CDR3 DNA is TGCGCCAGCAGCCGAGAGGGGCTAGCTGGGAATGAGCAGTTCTTC.

This clonotype has only a few counts. The V call is TRBV7-2, the J call TRBJ2-4, with 7 bases lining up with TRBD1. V trimming: 5 bases; J trimming: 3 bases; junction bases outside the gene matches: 10. The germline V gene has CDR1 SGHTA and CDR2 FQGNSA. This CDR3 is 16 amino acids long. The chain's CDR3 is CASSHTGVEGKNIQYF. CDR3 DNA sequence: TGTGCCAGCAGCCATACAGGGGTAGAAGGCAAAAACATTCAGTACTTC.

In this sample, this clonotype turned up many times. The chain is built from TRBV30 and TRBJ2-5; D gene uncertain. The CDR3 sequence is 11 residues long. The germline CDR1 and CDR2 sequences are GTSNPN and SVGIG (reference sequence). V was cut by 0 bases and J by 3 bases, with 2 bases left in between. The CDR3 reads CAWSVEETQYF. CDR3 nucleotides: TGTGCCTGGAGTGTTGAAGAGACCCAGTACTTC.

The chain carries TRBV19 and TRBJ2-1; D remains ambiguous. The CDR3 has 14 amino acids. V lost 3 bases and J 8 bases, leaving 14 bases between the germline ends. Germline values: CDR1 LNHDA, CDR2 SQIVND (reference sequence). The chain's CDR3 is CASSISISGYEQFF. As DNA, the CDR3 is TGTGCCAGTAGTATTTCCATAAGTGGGTATGAGCAGTTCTTC.

As to this clonotype: A much larger clone differs from this one at a single base, so this may be a read error. The conserved phenylalanine or tryptophan is not found at the CDR3 terminus, so this likely reflects a read error. This rearrangement joins TRBV28 to TRBJ2-3, with a weak D call TRBD2 (5 bases). Germline loops: CDR1 MDHEN, CDR2 SYDVKM. Deletions cut 7 bases from V and 6 bases from J, with 23 bases between. The CDR3 loop spans 16 amino acids. The CDR3 DNA reads TGTGCCAGCACTCCCCGCGTCGGCGTAGCGTCGGATACGCAGTATTAT. It specifies CASTPRVGVASDTQYY.

This sequence joins TRBV14 and TRBJ2-1; D is perhaps TRBD2 (5 bases). V lost 4 bases to trimming and J lost 7 bases, with 14 bases between them. Germline V gene sequence: CDR1 SGHDN, CDR2 FVKESK. The CDR3 runs 14 residues. The CDR3 DNA follows: TGTGCCAGCAGCCCCGGCCCTGGCGGGAATGAGCAGTTCTTC. Protein: CASSPGPGGNEQFF.

This clonotype was counted between two and nine times. The chain employs TRBV7-9 and TRBJ2-7, with D maybe TRBD1 (5 bases). Per germline, CDR1 SEHNR and CDR2 FQNEAQ (reference sequence). CDR3 size: 14 residues. V was clipped by 6 bases and J by 2 bases, with 14 bases between them. DNA for the CDR3: TGTGCCAGCAGGACTCAGGGTGAGCCCTACGAGCAGTACTTC. Translation gives CASRTQGEPYEQYF.

V usage is TRBV20-1 and J usage is TRBJ2-2; 11 nucleotides align to TRBD2. CDR1 and CDR2 (germline): DFQATT, SNEGSKA (reference sequence). After removal of 3 bases from V and 2 bases from J, the junction contained 5 bases not matched to a gene. The CDR3 spans 16 residues. The DNA of the CDR3 is TGCAGTGCTAGGGATACTAGCGGGGGTAACACCGGGGAGCTGTTTTTT. Its protein product is CSARDTSGGNTGELFF.

This clonotype has more than one count but fewer than ten. This sequence joins TRBV28 and TRBJ1-4, with 8 bases identical to TRBD1. Per the germline V gene, CDR1 is MDHEN and CDR2 is SYDVKM. Trimming cost V 6 bases and J 5 bases; bases outside gene matches: 5. The CDR3 is 14 amino acids. The CDR3 spells CASRAGGGNEKLFF. The CDR3 region has the DNA TGTGCCAGCAGGGCAGGGGGCGGGAATGAAAAACTGTTTTTT.

The chain carries TRBV7-7 and TRBJ2-1; 8 bases match TRBD1. After removal of 2 bases from V and 2 bases from J, the junction contained 5 bases not matched to a gene. The CDR3 totals 16 residues. Per germline, CDR1 SSHAT and CDR2 FNYEAQ (reference sequence). The CDR3 sequence is CASSLSRTGPYNEQFF. CDR3 bases: TGTGCCAGCAGCTTATCAAGGACAGGGCCCTACAATGAGCAGTTCTTC.

The chain uses TRBV12-3 or TRBV12-4 and TRBJ1-6; D gene ambiguous. Trimming pared 11 bases from V and 2 bases from J, leaving 13 bases between. CDR3 length equals 14 residues. As DNA, the CDR3 is TGTGCCCCACCCCGGGCGACCTATAATTCACCCCTCCACTTT. This translates into CAPPRATYNSPLHF.

Comments on this clonotype: One end of the junction varies from germline; a read error may be responsible. V gene TRBV5-5 combines with J gene TRBJ2-6, with D uncertain. The CDR3 runs 15 residues. Germline-derived CDR1 and CDR2 are SGHKS and YYEKEE (reference sequence). CDR3: CASSLGGSGSNVLTF. Here the CDR3 DNA reads TGTGCCAGCAGCTTGGGAGGTTCTGGGTCCAACGTCCTGACTTTC. Drawing the rest from reference TRBV5-5 and TRBJ2-6, the complete variable domain is DAGVTQSPTHLIKTRGQQVTLRCSPISGHKSVSWYQQVLGQGPQFIFQYYEKEERGRGNFPDRFSARQFPNYSSELNVNALLLGDSALYLCASSLGGSGSNVLTFGAGSRLTVL.

This clonotype was seen a handful of times. The V and J genes are TRBV20-1 and TRBJ1-5, with a weak D call TRBD1 (5 bases). The germline V gene has CDR1 DFQATT and CDR2 SNEGSKA (reference sequence). The CDR3 totals 12 residues. The ends were cut back, 1 base at V and 7 bases at J, with 8 bases in the middle. The CDR3 nucleotides read TGCAGTGCTAGAGGGGGACCCCAGCCCCAGCATTTT. Protein: CSARGGPQPQHF.

The rearrangement links TRBV7-6 to TRBJ2-1, with 9 positions matching TRBD2. The CDR3 contains 18 residues. Per germline, CDR1 SGHVS and CDR2 FNYEAQ. V was pared by 5 bases and J by 8 bases, with 19 bases of the junction left unmatched. In DNA form, the CDR3 reads TGTGCCAGCAGCCAACCTTTTTGGCGGGGGGGAATTTTGGATGAGCAGTTCTTC. This translates into CASSQPFWRGGILDEQFF.

There are a few counts of this clonotype. This chain links TRBV15 with TRBJ2-7; D assignment may be TRBD1 or TRBD2 (7 bases each). Germline lookup yields CDR1 LNHNV and CDR2 YYDKDF (reference sequence). Trimming cost V 0 bases and J 4 bases, with 13 bases left between them. The CDR3 covers 15 residues. CDR3 protein: CATSREWQGGYEQYF. CDR3 in DNA: TGTGCCACCAGCAGAGAATGGCAGGGGGGGTACGAGCAGTACTTC.

In this sample, this clonotype turned up once. DNA of the CDR3: TGTGCCAGCAGTCCTAGGGGGTCGCAGACCCAGTACTTC. Its protein product is CASSPRGSQTQYF. The rearrangement joins TRBV11-3 to TRBJ2-5; tentative D call: TRBD1 (6 bases). Trimming removed 6 bases from V and 6 bases from J, with 14 bases in between. The CDR3 sequence is 13 residues long. Germline CDR1 and CDR2: SGHNT and YENEEA.

The sample holds a few counts of this clonotype. This chain connects TRBV4-3 to TRBJ2-1; the match to TRBD2 covers 9 bases. From germline, CDR1 is LGHNA and CDR2 YSLEER. The CDR3 runs 16 residues. V shed 4 bases and J 4 bases; nucleotides not matched to a gene: 8. The CDR3 protein is CASSRETSGKYNEQFF. The CDR3 DNA sequence: TGCGCCAGCAGCCGGGAGACTAGCGGTAAATACAATGAGCAGTTCTTC.

This clonotype was observed a handful of times. The chain has TRBV27 and TRBJ2-5; the D gene is possibly TRBD2 (5 bases). Trimming took off 3 bases at V and 4 bases at J, with 9 bases between the two ends. The CDR3 length is 13 residues. CDR1 MNHEY and CDR2 SMNVEV come from the germline V gene (reference sequence). CDR3 residues: CASSFLGRETQYF. As DNA, the CDR3 is TGTGCCAGCAGTTTCTTGGGGAGAGAGACCCAGTACTTC.